The present TCR beta chain was sequenced within a study of blood T cell repertoires in COVID-19. The overall study: T cells, B-cell-depleted T cells, or PBMCs supplied cDNA or gDNA.

The CDR3 is made up of 16 amino acids. Germline values: CDR1 SGHDT, CDR2 YYEEEE. The V and J ends lost 1 base and 4 bases respectively, with 17 bases between them. Enrollees, about 18 to 95 years old, lived in some 24 US areas. Recovered participants had two consecutive negative NP/OP PCR tests, healthcare professional clearance, or symptom resolution. The table came from immunoSEQ multiplex PCR; TCRdb's copy has only in-frame clones and leaves some out. The table records about 360,000 clones, roughly 86% of them present only once. The sample consisted of PBMCs or T cells enriched from blood (not recorded which). This clonotype originated in a young man who had recovered from COVID-19. This chain connects TRBV5-6 to TRBJ1-2; no firm D call. The CDR3 here is CASSLRGRLSGYGYTF. CDR3 DNA sequence: TGTGCCAGCAGCTTGCGAGGCAGATTATCCGGCTATGGCTACACCTTC.